This T cell receptor beta chain was found in a study of shared clonotypes between healthy human individuals. Germline CDR1 is WNHNN and CDR2 is SYGVQD (reference sequence). The CDR3 length is 15 residues. V was trimmed by 5 bases and J by 2 bases, leaving 14 bases between them. Healthy HIV-negative adults with no recent acute infections or vaccinations were recruited as donors. Deep was the level used in running the assay. Data came from immunoSEQ multiplex PCR; TCRdb stores just in-frame clones and leaves some out. The sample holds some 96,000 clones; about 45% are singletons and the top ten take roughly 16%.

This receptor was obtained from a woman aged 40 to 50 in good health. Some clones in this sample may be carry-over from other donors' samples. Material: PBMCs. This chain links TRBV10-1 with TRBJ2-3; tentative D call: TRBD1 (6 bases). CDR3 coding DNA: TGCGCCAGCAGTTCAGGGGAAAGCGACACAGATACGCAGTATTTT. This codes for CASSSGESDTDTQYF.